The clone carrying this TCR beta chain was observed many times. Antigen specificity is unknown. Researchers built TCR beta libraries using quantitative 5'-RACE with molecular barcodes. In TCRdb, the 5' RACE reads were re-called with MiXCR into one record per CDR3 protein. The sample lists under 300,000 distinct CDR3 sequences; 10% were seen once. This sample stems from a study of CD8 T cells in ankylosing spondylitis. CDR1 and CDR2 (germline): DFQATT, SNEGSKA (reference sequence). Trimming left V 5 bases short and J 7 bases short, with 15 bases between. CDR3 size: 13 residues. Whole-study findings and limits: Significantly higher representation of disease-linked clones was reported for matched ankylosing spondylitis synovial fluid. A subset of motif variants has previously been described in the synovial fluid and blood of reactive arthritis. A motif in TCR beta, a set of eight or nine highly homologous variants, appeared characteristic of ankylosing spondylitis blood.

V gene TRBV20-1 combines with J gene TRBJ2-1, with a tentative D call TRBD2 (6 bases). Material: blood, either unsorted or a sorted T cell fraction (not recorded which). This receptor was obtained from a male donor with ankylosing spondylitis or in good health (not recorded which). CDR3 sequence reads: CSAPRDGGNEQFF. CDR3 nucleotides: TGCAGTGCTCCCCGGGACGGAGGGAATGAGCAGTTCTTC.